The 5 T cell receptor beta chains below all came from one sample that was sequenced in a study of blood T cells in healthy people across ages. A second PCR of roughly 7 to 11 cycles used a sample-barcoded 5' primer and a J-beta primer mix. TCRdb used MiXCR to reprocess the 5' RACE reads, holding one entry per CDR3 protein. This repertoire shows 600,000 or so distinct CDR3 sequences, around half found once; its top ten account for approximately 25%. Sequencing used blood. The receptors were gathered from an older man in good health.

The chain links TRBV10-2 to TRBJ2-6, with a tentative D call TRBD2 (6 bases). The V end lost 7 bases, the J end lost 2 bases, and 12 bases lay between the germline ends. This CDR3 comprises 15 residues. Germline V lookup: CDR1 WSHSY, CDR2 SAAADI. The CDR3 protein is CASTLLAPGANVLTF. CDR3 nucleotides: TGCGCCAGCACCTTACTAGCTCCTGGGGCCAACGTCCTGACTTTC.

The chain is built from TRBV20-1 and TRBJ2-7, with 13 bases lining up with TRBD2. Germline lookup yields CDR1 DFQATT and CDR2 SNEGSKA (reference sequence). This CDR3 comprises 14 residues. V was clipped by 7 bases and J by 4 bases; unmatched bases: 7. CDR3 in DNA: TGCAGTGTCGCGGGACTAGCGGGGAGGTACGAGCAGTACTTC. Its translation: CSVAGLAGRYEQYF.

V usage is TRBV4-2 and J usage is TRBJ1-6; 9 nucleotides agree with TRBD1. The CDR3 loop spans 14 amino acids. Unmatched junction bases numbered 4, after V lost 6 bases and J lost 7 bases. CDR1 and CDR2 (germline): LGHNA, YNFKEQ. CDR3 residues: CASRLGQGNSPLHF. CDR3 sequence (DNA): TGTGCCAGCAGGCTCGGACAGGGGAATTCACCCCTCCACTTT.

The V gene is TRBV7-2, the J gene TRBJ2-7; D uncertain. The germline CDR1 and CDR2 sequences are SGHTA and FQGNSA. This CDR3 has 13 amino acids. The V and J ends lost 4 bases and 3 bases respectively, with 10 bases between them. Written as DNA, the CDR3 is TGTGCCAGCAGCTCGCCAGGATACTACGAGCAGTACTTC. It specifies CASSSPGYYEQYF.

This clonotype showed up just once. The genes are TRBV3-1 and TRBJ2-7; D is unclear. In germline, CDR1 is LGHDT, CDR2 YNNKEL (reference sequence). CDR3 length: 14 residues. The V end lost 0 bases, the J end lost 7 bases, and 13 bases lay between the germline ends. DNA for the CDR3: TGTGCCAGCAGCCAAGAATCCGTCCCACGGGAGCAGTACTTC. Protein sequence: CASSQESVPREQYF.